The sample holds a few counts of the clone carrying this TCR beta chain. The data originate from a study of blood T cell repertoires in COVID-19. CDR1 and CDR2 (germline): ENHRY, SYGVKD. The CDR3 loop spans 15 amino acids. V lost 10 bases to trimming and J lost 4 bases; unmatched junction nucleotides: 6. Data came from immunoSEQ multiplex PCR; TCRdb stores just in-frame clones and leaves some out. The top ten hold just over 8.5% of the sample, which has some 200,000 clones, 76% seen once. The source material was peripheral blood. The rearrangement links TRBV10-3 to TRBJ1-6; TRBD1 matches at 11 bases. The sequence derives from a woman aged 50 to 60 with active or convalescent COVID-19. CDR3 protein: CATGQGAGYNSPLHF. The CDR3 DNA sequence: TGTGCCACCGGACAGGGGGCTGGATATAATTCACCCCTCCACTTT.